This T cell receptor beta chain was captured by sequencing in a study of T cell changes during pregnancy in multiple sclerosis. This table comes from immunoSEQ multiplex PCR, and its TCRdb copy is limited to in-frame clones, with some not included. The table records about 24,000 clones, approximately 90% of them present only once. This CDR3 contains 17 residues. The V gene's germline CDR1 is MDHEN and CDR2 SYDVKM. V lost 6 bases to trimming and J lost 7 bases; unmatched junction nucleotides: 13. This rearrangement joins TRBV28 to TRBJ2-2, with 11 bases fitting TRBD2. The source was CD4+ T cells from peripheral blood mononuclear cells, collected in the first trimester of pregnancy. This clonotype originated in a female donor in good health, enrolled as a control in a pregnancy study. The CDR3 loop reads CASSPFSGRARVGELFF. In nucleotides, the CDR3 is TGTGCCAGCAGCCCTTTTAGCGGGAGGGCCAGGGTCGGGGAGCTGTTTTTT.